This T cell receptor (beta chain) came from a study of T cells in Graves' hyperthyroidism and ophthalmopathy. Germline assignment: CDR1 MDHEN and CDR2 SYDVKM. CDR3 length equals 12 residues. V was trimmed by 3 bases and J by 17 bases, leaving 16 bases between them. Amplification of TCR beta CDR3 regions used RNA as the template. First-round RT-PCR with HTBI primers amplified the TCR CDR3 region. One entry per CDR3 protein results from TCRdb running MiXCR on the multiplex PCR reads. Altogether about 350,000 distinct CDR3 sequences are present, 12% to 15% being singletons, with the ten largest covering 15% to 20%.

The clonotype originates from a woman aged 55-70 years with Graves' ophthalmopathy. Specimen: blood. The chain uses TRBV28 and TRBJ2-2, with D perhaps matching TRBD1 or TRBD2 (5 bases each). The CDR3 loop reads CASSLGRPPPFF. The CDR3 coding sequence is TGTGCCAGCAGTTTGGGACGGCCCCCACCCTTTTTT. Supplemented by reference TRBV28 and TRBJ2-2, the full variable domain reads DVKVTQSSRYLVKRTGEKVFLECVQDMDHENMFWYRQDPGLGLRLIYFSYDVKMKEKGDIPEGYSVSREKKERFSLILESASTNQTSMYLCASSLGRPPPFFGEGSRLTVL.